The following is a T cell receptor beta chain sequence with its context. CDR3 length: 15 amino acids. Germline V gene lookup returns CDR1 SGHAT and CDR2 FQNNGV. V trimming: 5 bases; J trimming: 0 bases; junction bases outside the gene matches: 6. These data come from a study of blood T cell repertoires in COVID-19. About the research overall: Samples representing acute and convalescent COVID-19 were sourced from the United States, Italy and Spain. Sample material is recorded as cDNA or gDNA derived from T cells, B-cell-depleted T cells, or PBMCs.

Study processing details: For nucleated cells, counts were estimated from reference gene primer amplification. Profiling relied on immunoSEQ multiplex PCR, and the TCRdb table lists in-frame clones only, not all of them. The V and J calls and the clone size are those of that table, but D and trimming were determined from the DNA. The sample has 290,000 or so clones, 87% seen once. The TCR originated in a man aged 18 to 29 with active or convalescent COVID-19. Sequenced sample: peripheral blood. This chain joins TRBV11-2 and TRBJ1-1; 7 nucleotides line up with TRBD1. CDR3 in DNA: TGTGCCAGCAGCCGGACAGGTCTAATGAACACTGAAGCTTTCTTT. Translated: CASSRTGLMNTEAFF.